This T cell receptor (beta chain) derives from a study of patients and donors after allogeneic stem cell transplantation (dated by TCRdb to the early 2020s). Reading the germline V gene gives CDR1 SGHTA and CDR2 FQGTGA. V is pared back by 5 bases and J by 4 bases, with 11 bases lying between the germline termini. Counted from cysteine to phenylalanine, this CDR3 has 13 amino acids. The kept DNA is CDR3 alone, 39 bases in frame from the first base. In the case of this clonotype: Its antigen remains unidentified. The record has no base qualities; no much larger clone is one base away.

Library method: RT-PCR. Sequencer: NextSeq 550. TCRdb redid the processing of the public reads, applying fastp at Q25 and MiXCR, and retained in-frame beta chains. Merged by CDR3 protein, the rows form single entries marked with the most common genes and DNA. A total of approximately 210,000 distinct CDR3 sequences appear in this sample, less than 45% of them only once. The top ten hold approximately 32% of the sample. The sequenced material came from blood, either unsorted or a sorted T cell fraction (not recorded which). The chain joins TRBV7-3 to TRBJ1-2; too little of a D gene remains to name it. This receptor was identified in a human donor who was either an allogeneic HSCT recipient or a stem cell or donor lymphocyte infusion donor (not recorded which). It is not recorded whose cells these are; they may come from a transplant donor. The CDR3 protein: CASSPEAGYGYTF. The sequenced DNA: TGTGCCAGCAGCCCGGAGGCAGGCTATGGCTACACCTTC.